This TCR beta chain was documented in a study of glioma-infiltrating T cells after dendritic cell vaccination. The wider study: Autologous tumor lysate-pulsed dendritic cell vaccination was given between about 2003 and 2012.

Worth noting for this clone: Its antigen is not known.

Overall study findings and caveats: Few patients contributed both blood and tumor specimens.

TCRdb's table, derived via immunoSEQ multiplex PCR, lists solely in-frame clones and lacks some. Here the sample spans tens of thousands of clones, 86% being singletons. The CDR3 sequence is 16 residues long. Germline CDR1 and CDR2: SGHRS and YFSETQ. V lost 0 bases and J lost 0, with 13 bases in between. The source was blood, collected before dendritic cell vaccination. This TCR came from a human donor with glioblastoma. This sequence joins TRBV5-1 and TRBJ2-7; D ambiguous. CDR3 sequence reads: CASSLANVSPSYEQYF. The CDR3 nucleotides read TGCGCCAGCAGCTTGGCTAACGTTTCCCCCTCCTACGAGCAGTACTTC.